This T cell receptor (beta chain) appears in the sequencing data of a study of shared clonotypes between healthy human individuals. Across the whole study: Three plates each covered CD4 naive and memory; CD8 naive two, CD8 memory one.

Concerning this clone: Its matching antigen is unknown.

Profiling relied on immunoSEQ multiplex PCR, and the TCRdb table lists in-frame clones only, not all of them. The repertoire holds a few million clones, with approximately 92% as singletons. Germline assignment: CDR1 SNHLY and CDR2 FYNNEI. Trimming left V 0 bases short and J 4 bases short, with 13 bases between. The CDR3 totals 15 residues. Terminally differentiated effector memory CD45RA+ cells were excluded from the naive CD8 cells, which were CD45RO-negative and positively selected for CCR7. Study findings and constraints: Exclusively blood specimens were collected; tissue repertoires likely differ.

The origin of this receptor is a man between 18 and 29 years old in good health. Some clones in this sample may be carry-over from other donors' samples. What was sequenced was naive CD8+ T cells from PBMCs. The J gene is TRBJ2-7, the V gene TRBV2, with D tentatively TRBD2 (5 bases). CDR3 in DNA: TGTGCCAGCAGTGAAGCGACCAGCGGCGGTTACGAGCAGTACTTC. Protein: CASSEATSGGYEQYF. The full variable domain, its missing parts supplied by reference TRBV2 and TRBJ2-7, is EPEVTQTPSHQVTQMGQEVILRCVPISNHLYFYWYRQILGQKVEFLVSFYNNEISEKSEIFDDQFSVERPDGSNFTLKIRSTKLEDSAMYFCASSEATSGGYEQYFGPGTRLTVT.